This record concerns one T cell receptor (beta chain) sequence. The sample comes from a study of T cell repertoires in cytomegalovirus infection. TCRdb used MiXCR to reprocess the reads, holding one entry per CDR3 protein. The sample has about 400,000 distinct CDR3 sequences; roughly 18% are singletons. In germline, CDR1 is ENHRY, CDR2 SYGVKD. The CDR3 is 14 residues long. Trimming removed 6 bases at V and 5 bases at J, with 16 bases between. Material: PBMCs. The clonotype was recovered from a human donor in good health (CMV status not recorded). Some clones in this sample may be carry-over from other donors' samples. V usage is TRBV10-3 and J usage is TRBJ2-5; D could derive from TRBD1 or TRBD2 (5 bases each). CDR3 nucleotide sequence: TGTGCCATCAGCGAAGGGGCGGGTTGGGAGACCCAGTACTTC. It translates to CAISEGAGWETQYF.